This T cell receptor beta chain originates from a study of T cells in localized non-small cell lung cancer. As regards this clone: What it binds is not known.

Study-wide results and limits: Investigators sequenced only a single tumor region, leaving heterogeneity possible. Higher adjacent-lung clonality was associated with shorter survival. Adjacent lung was found to contain a median about 60 of the top 100 tumor clones. Uninvolved adjacent lung had more T cell clonality than any other tissue, topping tumor.

CDR3 length equals 13 residues. V gave up 4 bases and J gave up 2 bases, with 7 bases separating them. The germline V gene encodes CDR1 SGHNT and CDR2 YYREEE (reference sequence). The table came from immunoSEQ multiplex PCR; TCRdb's copy has only in-frame clones and leaves some out. The sample holds about 130,000 clones, about 89% seen once. This sequence joins TRBV5-4 and TRBJ2-1; no clear D gene. The sample consisted of peripheral blood, taken before any cancer treatment. The clonotype comes from an older female donor with stage I lung adenocarcinoma. Here the CDR3 reads CASSATAYNEQFF. CDR3 coding DNA: TGTGCCAGCAGCGCCACGGCCTACAATGAGCAGTTCTTC.